This T cell receptor (beta chain) came from a study of blood T cells in healthy people across ages (dated by TCRdb to about 2015). Context from the whole study: Template switching captured roughly one uniquely barcoded TCR beta cDNA molecule per two T cells in model experiments. Using deep sequencing normalized with unique cDNA molecular identifiers, the study measured how TCR beta repertoire diversity changes with age. The donors were divided into four age groups: young (average about 16 years), middle-aged (roughly 42), aged (approximately 62) and long-lived (nearly 85). To avoid experimental bias, donors of different ages were distributed randomly across sequencing lanes. For two donors (one aged 18 to 30 and one aged 80 or older), the study analyzed two additional independent replicas of 1 million unique cDNA reads from the same blood draw. What the authors observed across the whole study: Estimates of total diversity based on one million sequenced T cells were regarded as lower bounds and as underestimates. As age increased, observed TCR beta diversity per million T cells dropped in a roughly linear way, and a significant reduction was already evident by age roughly 40. Because the CMV infection status of the donors was unknown, age-related changes in expanded clonotypes may potentially have been confounded. Compared with the aged group, the long-lived group had more naive CD4+ T cells, fewer expanded clones and increased TCR diversity, a pattern suggesting age selection. Since profiling was done on bulk unsorted PBMCs, naive and antigen-experienced compartments could not be conclusively compared. A strong correlation was found between observed TCR beta diversity and the percentage of naive T cells measured by flow cytometry.

About this clonotype itself: Its recognized antigen is unknown. No much larger clonotype is one base removed from it; base qualities were not supplied.

Library generation was performed with 5' RACE. Instrument used: Illumina HiSeq 2500. A second 7 to 11 cycle PCR used a sample-barcoded 5' primer and a J-beta primer mix. A template-switch 5' adaptor carrying 12 random nucleotides introduced a unique molecular identifier onto each TCR beta cDNA molecule. At least 2.5 million CDR3-containing paired-end reads were obtained from each sample. The Mint cDNA synthesis kit, primed by a TRBC-specific oligonucleotide, was used to synthesize first-strand cDNA from all RNA. Following uracil-DNA glycosylase treatment, a first 18-cycle PCR with universal primers M1SS and BC2_uni_R was performed on all cDNA. The original methods were these. For normalization, 1 million high-quality reads, each with a distinct molecular identifier, were randomly selected from each sample. Reads sharing molecular identifiers were discarded rather than binned into consensus sequences. MiTCR, with a Q25 quality threshold and the strictest error-elimination algorithm, was used for CDR3 identification, clonotype clustering and error correction. A nonparametric unseen species model with Euler transformation was used to estimate lower-bound total TCR beta diversity. In-frame beta chains were kept once TCRdb had trimmed the public reads at Q25 with fastp and called clones with MiXCR. Entries that share a CDR3 protein sequence are merged under the most common genes and DNA. Clone size and V and J calls follow TCRdb, not the original study. The sample table holds about 640,000 distinct CDR3 sequences, of which about 53% were seen once. Together, the top ten hold over 30% of the sample.

The donors were roughly 39 Caucasian individuals from Russia, aged about 6 to 95 years, who were systemically healthy. About 9.8 milliliters of peripheral blood were drawn from each donor into EDTA-treated Vacutainer tubes. Ficoll-Paque density-gradient centrifugation was used to isolate PBMCs, with at least 6.5 million obtained per sample. Trizol reagent was used to extract total RNA from the PBMCs, yielding at least 5.5 micrograms per sample. For every donor, an aliquot of PBMCs went through flow cytometry to measure the percentages of naive CD45RAhigh/CD27high T cells. Sequencing was performed on blood. The receptor was derived from a man in his 60s in good health.

The CDR3 is CASRGTVASYEQYF. The DNA sequence reads TGTGCCAGCAGGGGGACAGTGGCCTCCTACGAGCAGTACTTC. This chain joins TRBV2 to TRBJ2-7, with TRBD1 matching 7 junction bases. V ends up 6 bases short and J 0 bases short, with an unmatched junction base count of 5. The cysteine opens and the phenylalanine closes a CDR3 of 14 amino acids. CDR3 DNA only is kept here, 42 bases in frame from base 1. From a lookup of the germline V gene, CDR1 and CDR2 are SNHLY and FYNNEI.